These 30 T cell receptor beta chains were sequenced from one sample in a study of memory CD4+ T cells and cytomegalovirus serostatus. Single viable CD3+CD4+CD8-CD45RO+ cells were sorted as the memory CD4+ T cells. Data came from immunoSEQ multiplex PCR; TCRdb stores just in-frame clones and leaves some out. The sample yields 45,000 to 65,000 clones, around four fifths seen once. Sequenced input: memory CD4+ T cells from blood. The receptors were sampled from an adult in good health and CMV-seropositive.

This chain uses TRBV9 with TRBJ1-1; D not resolved. The ends were cut back, 4 bases at V and 7 bases at J, with 14 bases in the middle. This CDR3 has 13 amino acids. Germline CDR1 SGDLS, CDR2 YYNGEE. The CDR3 region is CASSSGSGGEAFF. The CDR3, as DNA: TGTGCCAGCAGCTCTGGTTCGGGTGGTGAAGCTTTCTTT.

The rearrangement joins TRBV6-6 to TRBJ1-6; D gene unclear. V lost 4 bases to trimming and J lost 7 bases, with 8 bases between them. CDR3 length: 13 residues. Germline V gene data show CDR1 as MNHNY and CDR2 as SVGAGI (reference sequence). CDR3 DNA: TGTGCCAGCAGTTCACAGCTAAATTCACCCCTCCACTTT. Translating gives CASSSQLNSPLHF.

The genes are TRBV11-2 and TRBJ2-7; 7 bases agree with TRBD2. Germline lookup yields CDR1 SGHAT and CDR2 FQNNGV. The trim removed 5 bases at V and 6 bases at J, leaving 13 bases unmatched. There are 15 residues in the CDR3. CDR3 in amino acids: CASSPQPGLPVEQYF. The CDR3 DNA is TGTGCCAGCAGCCCCCAGCCGGGACTACCAGTCGAGCAGTACTTC.

This clone was found once. The V and J genes are TRBV19 and TRBJ2-2, with D hard to call. The CDR3 is 13 residues long. Germline assignment: CDR1 LNHDA and CDR2 SQIVND (reference sequence). V was pared by 7 bases and J by 1 base, with 7 bases between. Here the CDR3 reads CASTSQNTGELFF. CDR3 bases: TGTGCCAGTACCAGCCAGAACACCGGGGAGCTGTTTTTT. Using reference TRBV19 and TRBJ2-2 for the parts outside the CDR3, the full variable domain is DGGITQSPKYLFRKEGQNVTLSCEQNLNHDAMYWYRQDPGQGLRLIYYSQIVNDFQKGDIAEGYSVSREKKESFPLTVTSAQKNPTAFYLCASTSQNTGELFFGEGSRLTVL.

This clone was observed once. The CDR3, as DNA: TGTGCCAGCAGCCCCGGGCAGGGGGCATACGAGCAGTACTTC. It translates to CASSPGQGAYEQYF. This chain uses TRBV6-6 with TRBJ2-7; 8 bases agree with TRBD1. Germline loops: CDR1 MNHNY, CDR2 SVGAGI (reference sequence). The CDR3 spans 14 residues. V gave up 6 bases and J gave up 4 bases; unmatched junction bases: 8.

The chain uses TRBV9 and TRBJ2-3; D is ambiguous. V lost 2 bases and J lost 4, with 11 bases in between. From germline, CDR1 is SGDLS and CDR2 YYNGEE. CDR3 size: 14 residues. The CDR3 here is CASSVLVGPDTQYF. CDR3 sequence (DNA): TGTGCCAGCAGCGTCCTCGTGGGCCCAGATACGCAGTATTTT.

The chain carries TRBV10-1 and TRBJ2-1, with 15 bases identical to TRBD2. V lost 3 bases and J lost 9; bases outside the gene matches: 6. Germline CDR1 WNHNN, CDR2 SYGVQD (reference sequence). The CDR3 has 16 amino acids. The CDR3 DNA sequence: TGCGCCAGCAGTGACCTTGGGACTAGCGGGAGGAGTGAGCAGTTCTTC. As protein: CASSDLGTSGRSEQFF.

The rearrangement uses TRBV5-6 and TRBJ1-2; 8 nucleotides agree with TRBD1. J gave up 3 bases and V 3 bases, and 4 bases lay outside the gene matches. The CDR3 loop spans 14 amino acids. Germline V CDR1 and CDR2: SGHDT, YYEEEE. CDR3 in amino acids: CASSSNRGDYGYTF. The CDR3 DNA reads as TGTGCCAGCAGCTCCAACAGGGGGGACTATGGCTACACCTTC.

V is TRBV30 and J is TRBJ1-2; no clear D gene. The CDR3 has 12 residues. The germline V gene encodes CDR1 GTSNPN and CDR2 SVGIG (reference sequence). Trimming pared 0 bases from V and 2 bases from J, leaving 4 bases between. CDR3 nucleotide sequence: TGTGCCTGGAGTGTACAGAACTATGGCTACACCTTC. This translates into CAWSVQNYGYTF.

V and J are TRBV7-9 and TRBJ2-5; no clear D gene. V was cut by 1 base and J by 7 bases, with 4 bases left in between. Germline CDR1 and CDR2: SEHNR and FQNEAQ (reference sequence). The CDR3 covers 11 residues. This CDR3 is CASSLVSTQYF. The CDR3 DNA is TGTGCCAGCAGCTTAGTCTCGACCCAGTACTTC.

The chain has TRBV29-1 and TRBJ2-3; TRBD1 matches 9 bases. The germline V gene has CDR1 SQVTM and CDR2 ANQGSEA. The CDR3 runs 18 residues. Losses at the gene ends were 3 bases for V and 4 bases for J; bases not matched to a gene: 17. The DNA of the CDR3 is TGCAGCGTTGAGCCGATACAGGGGGCCGGTTCAGTCCCAGATACGCAGTATTTT. Protein product: CSVEPIQGAGSVPDTQYF.

This clone was recorded only once. The chain combines TRBV14 with TRBJ2-7; the D is unclear. CDR1 is SGHDN and CDR2 is FVKESK in the germline V gene. Trimming removed 2 bases from V and 6 bases from J, with 11 bases in between. There are 13 residues in the CDR3. CDR3: CASSQQGYGEQYF. The DNA of the CDR3 is TGTGCCAGCAGCCAACAAGGTTATGGCGAGCAGTACTTC.

V gene TRBV27 combines with J gene TRBJ2-7, with D perhaps TRBD1 (5 bases). The V and J ends lost 5 bases and 0 bases respectively, with 17 bases between them. Germline assignment: CDR1 MNHEY and CDR2 SMNVEV (reference sequence). The CDR3 runs to 16 residues. The CDR3 nucleotides are TGTGCCAGCAGTCGCTCTTCGAGCAGGGACTCCTACGAGCAGTACTTC. The encoded protein is CASSRSSSRDSYEQYF.

The V call is TRBV4-3, the J call TRBJ1-2; D unclear. Per germline, CDR1 LGHNA and CDR2 YSLEER. Trimming shortened V by 1 base and J by 7 bases, and 13 bases separated the two germline ends. The CDR3 length is 14 residues. The CDR3 DNA sequence: TGCGCCAGCAGCCAAGTCCGGGATAAGGCTGGCTACACCTTC. Its protein is CASSQVRDKAGYTF.

This clone has just a few counts. J is TRBJ1-1 and V is TRBV30; D is uncertain. Germline CDR1 GTSNPN, CDR2 SVGIG (reference sequence). The germline V and J ends were trimmed by 2 bases and 7 bases, with 17 bases remaining between them. The CDR3 spans 14 residues. The CDR3 DNA sequence: TGTGCCTGGAGTTCTCGGGCCCCCGGCCTTGAAGCTTTCTTT. Translation gives CAWSSRAPGLEAFF. Complete variable domain (other parts from reference TRBV30 and TRBJ1-1): SQTIHQWPATLVQPVGSPLSLECTVEGTSNPNLYWYRQAAGRGLQLLFYSVGIGQISSEVPQNLSASRPQDRQFILSSKKLLLSDSGFYLCAWSSRAPGLEAFFGQGTRLTVV.

This clone was seen a few times. This chain connects TRBV29-1 to TRBJ2-1; TRBD1 agrees at 7 bases. The CDR3 covers 12 residues. The V gene end was trimmed by 8 bases and the J gene end by 5 bases; junction bases not matched to a gene: 6. Germline V gene sequence: CDR1 SQVTM, CDR2 ANQGSEA. The CDR3 loop reads CSSKTGDNEQFF. The CDR3 DNA reads TGCAGCTCGAAAACAGGGGACAATGAGCAGTTCTTC.

This clone appeared a few times. The rearrangement uses TRBV5-1 and TRBJ1-5; 7 nucleotides agree with TRBD1. Germline V lookup: CDR1 SGHRS, CDR2 YFSETQ. V lost 4 bases to trimming and J lost 1 base; unmatched junction nucleotides: 5. This CDR3 comprises 15 residues. This CDR3 is CASSAVGGSNQPQHF. CDR3 nucleotides: TGCGCCAGCAGCGCGGTAGGGGGCAGCAATCAGCCCCAGCATTTT.

V usage is TRBV5-6 and J usage is TRBJ1-2; no firm D call. V gave up 1 base and J gave up 8 bases, with 9 bases separating them. Germline assignment: CDR1 SGHDT and CDR2 YYEEEE. The length of the CDR3 is 12 residues. Written as DNA, the CDR3 is TGTGCCAGCAGCTTGAGCGGGGAAGGCTACACCTTC. It encodes CASSLSGEGYTF.

V usage is TRBV18 and J usage is TRBJ1-1; 9 bases match TRBD1. This CDR3 has 14 residues. Germline lookup yields CDR1 KGHSH and CDR2 LQKENI. The CDR3 protein is CVTFRDRADTEAFF. In nucleotides, the CDR3 is TGTGTGACTTTCCGGGACAGGGCCGACACTGAAGCTTTCTTT.

The rearrangement uses TRBV6-6 and TRBJ2-7, with TRBD1 as a possible D gene (6 bases). The CDR3 is 15 residues long. Germline V gives CDR1 MNHNY, CDR2 SVGAGI (reference sequence). V was cut by 5 bases and J by 13 bases, with 27 bases left in between. The CDR3, as DNA: TGTGCCAGCAGTCCCCCGTCGGACAGCATCAGATTTTTTTACTTC. This translates into CASSPPSDSIRFFYF.

The chain carries TRBV7-9 and TRBJ2-7; D may match TRBD1 or TRBD2 (6 bases each). The CDR3 loop spans 12 amino acids. V lost 3 bases and J 7 bases, leaving 10 bases between the germline ends. The V gene's germline CDR1 is SEHNR and CDR2 FQNEAQ (reference sequence). For the CDR3, the DNA is TGTGCCAGCAGCTTTGGGGGGCGGGAGCAGTACTTC. This encodes CASSFGGREQYF.

This clone was found a few times. The J gene is TRBJ1-2, the V gene TRBV19; D ambiguous. V shed 4 bases and J shed 5 bases, with 11 bases lying between them. The V gene's germline CDR1 is LNHDA and CDR2 SQIVND (reference sequence). The CDR3 covers 13 residues. The CDR3 here is CASSTMDLYGYTF. CDR3 in DNA: TGTGCCAGTAGTACCATGGACCTATATGGCTACACCTTC.

A word on this clone: This sample also contains other DNA sequences that code for the same CDR3. This chain joins TRBV7-9 and TRBJ2-5; 7 positions agree with TRBD1. Germline CDR1 is SEHNR and CDR2 is FQNEAQ (reference sequence). With V trimmed by 11 bases and J by 5 bases, 11 bases remained unmatched. This CDR3 is built from 13 residues. The CDR3: CAGTARGLETQYF. CDR3 DNA: TGTGCCGGGACAGCACGGGGTTTGGAGACCCAGTACTTC.

The rearrangement links TRBV7-8 to TRBJ2-5; TRBD1 might be the D (5 bases). This CDR3 region has 15 residues. V was shortened by 5 bases and J by 5 bases, with 18 bases between the two germline ends. Per the germline V gene, CDR1 is SGHVS and CDR2 is FQNEAQ. CDR3 sequence: CASSGASGFGETQYF. In DNA, the CDR3 is TGTGCCAGCAGCGGGGCCTCGGGTTTCGGTGAGACCCAGTACTTC. The full variable domain, its missing parts supplied by reference TRBV7-8 and TRBJ2-5, is GAGVSQSPRYKVAKRGQDVALRCDPISGHVSLFWYQQALGQGPEFLTYFQNEAQLDKSGLPSDRFFAERPEGSVSTLKIQRTQQEDSAVYLCASSGASGFGETQYFGPGTRLLVL.

V usage is TRBV10-3 and J usage is TRBJ2-7; D not certain. CDR1 is ENHRY and CDR2 is SYGVKD in the germline V gene. With 4 bases removed from V and 3 bases from J, the gap between germline ends came to 7 bases. This CDR3 is 12 amino acids long. CDR3 amino acids: CAISAFSYEQYF. The CDR3 coding sequence is TGTGCCATCAGTGCATTTAGCTACGAGCAGTACTTC.

The J gene is TRBJ1-6, the V gene TRBV9, with D uncertain. The CDR3 extends over 13 amino acids. V was cut by 0 bases and J by 16 bases, with 14 bases left in between. Germline values: CDR1 SGDLS, CDR2 YYNGEE. CDR3 DNA: TGTGCCAGCAGCGTAGCCGGCCTCGCTGAACTCCACTTT. This translates into CASSVAGLAELHF.

The chain uses TRBV30 and TRBJ1-6; D gene uncertain. Germline lookup yields CDR1 GTSNPN and CDR2 SVGIG (reference sequence). V was cut by 1 base and J by 9 bases, with 13 bases left in between. This CDR3 has 14 residues. CDR3 region: CAWSASGGGSPLHF. The CDR3 DNA reads as TGTGCCTGGAGTGCCTCAGGTGGAGGTTCACCCCTCCACTTT.

This clone was found a few times. The chain is built from TRBV20-1 and TRBJ1-1; TRBD1 is a possible D gene (5 bases). The CDR3 totals 11 residues. Trimming shortened V by 3 bases and J by 5 bases, and 7 bases separated the two germline ends. Germline V gives CDR1 DFQATT, CDR2 SNEGSKA (reference sequence). The CDR3 loop reads CSASRETEAFF. The DNA for the CDR3 is TGCAGTGCTAGCAGGGAAACTGAAGCTTTCTTT.

The J gene is TRBJ1-5, the V gene TRBV2, with a weak D call TRBD1 (5 bases). V lost 7 bases and J lost 4, with 14 bases in between. The CDR3 loop spans 14 amino acids. Germline assignment: CDR1 SNHLY and CDR2 FYNNEI. CDR3 protein: CASMGDGPNQPQHF. In nucleotides, the CDR3 is TGTGCCAGCATGGGGGACGGGCCGAATCAGCCCCAGCATTTT.

J is TRBJ1-1 and V is TRBV4-3; no definite D call. The CDR3 loop spans 16 amino acids. Germline V gene sequence: CDR1 LGHNA, CDR2 YSLEER. V was clipped by 0 bases and J by 1 base, with 12 bases between them. CDR3 nucleotide sequence: TGCGCCAGCAGCCAAGATCCGGCAGGTTCGAACACTGAAGCTTTCTTT. It codes for CASSQDPAGSNTEAFF.